These 30 T cell receptor beta chains were all obtained from the same sample, sequenced in a study of cytomegalovirus exposure and HLA in healthy donors. Researchers ran the PCR with 60 Vbeta and 13 Jbeta primers. Produced via immunoSEQ multiplex PCR; TCRdb's table is partial and in-frame only. The sample consists of around 180,000 clones, around 82% of them appearing once. Sequenced material: PBMCs. These receptor sequences come from a man aged 55 to 70 in good health and CMV-seronegative.

This clone was seen a single time. The chain recombines TRBV6-5 with TRBJ2-7; TRBD1 agrees at 9 bases. The CDR3 is 14 residues long. Germline trimming cut 5 bases from V and 0 bases from J; bases unmatched to any gene: 2. The germline CDR1 and CDR2 sequences are MNHEY and SVGAGI. CDR3 sequence (DNA): TGTGCCAGCAGTATGACAGGGGGCTCCTACGAGCAGTACTTC. Residues: CASSMTGGSYEQYF.

In this sample, this clone turned up a few times. V usage is TRBV12-5 and J usage is TRBJ2-7; TRBD1 aligns across 8 bases. Germline lookup yields CDR1 LGHNT and CDR2 FRNRAP. The CDR3 loop spans 15 amino acids. The junction had 1 base not matched to a gene; V was cut back by 0 bases and J by 0 bases. The CDR3 bases are TGTGCTAGTGGTTTGGTTACAGGGGGCTCCTACGAGCAGTACTTC. Translating gives CASGLVTGGSYEQYF.

This clone has more than one count but fewer than ten. The gene calls are TRBV10-2 and TRBJ1-2; 9 positions match TRBD1. The CDR3 totals 13 residues. J was trimmed by 5 bases and V by 8 bases; bases with no gene match: 6. Germline V CDR1 and CDR2: WSHSY, SAAADI. CDR3 DNA sequence: TGCGCCAGCGGGACAGGGCAGCTTTATGGCTACACCTTC. This codes for CASGTGQLYGYTF.

This chain links TRBV27 with TRBJ1-2; 7 nucleotides match TRBD1. Trimming at V came to 5 bases and at J to 5 bases, leaving 5 bases not matched to a gene. The length of the CDR3 is 13 residues. Per the germline V gene, CDR1 is MNHEY and CDR2 is SMNVEV (reference sequence). CDR3 sequence reads: CASSATGLYGYTF. The CDR3 region has the DNA TGTGCCAGCAGTGCGACAGGGTTGTATGGCTACACCTTC.

The CDR3 bases are TGTGCCAGCAGTCCTACAACAGGGGCCAATCAGCCCCAGCATTTT. Amino acid sequence: CASSPTTGANQPQHF. J is TRBJ1-5 and V is TRBV9; TRBD1 agrees at 7 bases. Germline-derived CDR1 and CDR2 are SGDLS and YYNGEE. V lost 5 bases and J lost 3; bases outside the gene matches: 8. This CDR3 has 15 amino acids.

The chain is built from TRBV5-8 and TRBJ1-4; 10 bases match TRBD1. The J segment lost 7 bases and the V segment lost 4 bases, leaving 7 bases of the junction unmatched. The CDR3 contains 15 residues. The germline V gene encodes CDR1 SGHTS and CDR2 YDEGEE. The CDR3 is CASSQRQGASEKLFF. Here the CDR3 DNA reads TGTGCCAGCAGCCAGCGACAGGGGGCAAGTGAAAAACTGTTTTTT.

This clone occurred once. The CDR3, as DNA: TGTGCCAGCAGTTTATCGCAGGACTACGAGCAGTACTTC. This sequence encodes CASSLSQDYEQYF. This chain joins TRBV27 and TRBJ2-7; D remains ambiguous. The CDR3 spans 13 residues. V lost 0 bases and J 3 bases, leaving 6 bases between the germline ends. CDR1 MNHEY and CDR2 SMNVEV come from the germline V gene (reference sequence).

The V call is TRBV5-6, the J call TRBJ1-2; D might be TRBD1 (5 bases). V was clipped by 0 bases and J by 4 bases, with 13 bases between them. The germline V gene has CDR1 SGHDT and CDR2 YYEEEE. CDR3 length: 15 residues. In DNA form, the CDR3 reads TGTGCCAGCAGCTTGGGCAGGGTTTCCACCTATGGCTACACCTTC. Protein product: CASSLGRVSTYGYTF.

The rearrangement joins TRBV5-6 to TRBJ1-6; D not certain. Germline V CDR1 and CDR2: SGHDT, YYEEEE. There are 14 residues in the CDR3. Trimming pared 1 base from V and 7 bases from J, leaving 9 bases between. CDR3 bases: TGTGCCAGCAGCTTGTTGGGAGAGAATTCACCCCTCCACTTT. This gives the protein CASSLLGENSPLHF.

This chain joins TRBV6-5 and TRBJ2-7, with 9 nucleotides matching TRBD1. The junction had 4 bases not matched to a gene; V was cut back by 10 bases and J by 0 bases. This CDR3 has 13 residues. Germline V gene sequence: CDR1 MNHEY, CDR2 SVGAGI. The CDR3 protein is CATGTGPSYEQYF. The CDR3 DNA sequence: TGTGCCACCGGGACAGGGCCCTCCTACGAGCAGTACTTC.

The chain links TRBV18 to TRBJ1-2; 12 bases agree with TRBD1. The V gene's germline CDR1 is KGHSH and CDR2 LQKENI. J was trimmed by 7 bases and V by 3 bases; bases with no gene match: 9. There are 16 residues in the CDR3. The CDR3 here is CASSPSGTGGLVGYTF. The CDR3 region has the DNA TGTGCCAGCTCACCCTCCGGGACAGGGGGCCTTGTTGGCTACACCTTC.

A few counts support this clone. The V call is TRBV30, the J call TRBJ2-7; TRBD2 aligns across 9 bases. CDR3 size: 21 residues. CDR1 is GTSNPN, CDR2 SVGIG, per germline (reference sequence). Germline trimming cut 4 bases from V and 3 bases from J; bases unmatched to any gene: 28. Here the CDR3 DNA reads TGTGCCTGGATTCACTGGGTGCCCTTCTCTAGCGGGACCACAAAAGACTACGAGCAGTACTTC. Encoded protein: CAWIHWVPFSSGTTKDYEQYF.

J is TRBJ2-3 and V is TRBV4-2, with 7 bases fitting TRBD2. Germline V gene data show CDR1 as LGHNA and CDR2 as YNFKEQ. The ends lost 1 base at V and 2 bases at J; junction bases unmatched: 12. CDR3 length: 18 amino acids. The CDR3, as DNA: TGTGCCAGCAGCCAAGGAAGGGTAATGAGCGGGGCCACAGATACGCAGTATTTT. This sequence encodes CASSQGRVMSGATDTQYF.

The chain couples TRBV18 to TRBJ1-4; D remains ambiguous. V lost 1 base and J lost 0, with 6 bases in between. Germline-derived CDR1 and CDR2 are KGHSH and LQKENI. This CDR3 has 15 amino acids. The CDR3 loop is CASSPLQTTNEKLFF. For the CDR3, the DNA is TGTGCCAGCTCACCACTCCAGACAACTAATGAAAAACTGTTTTTT. The entire variable domain, with the rest obtained from reference TRBV18 and TRBJ1-4, is as follows: NAGVMQNPRHLVRRRGQEARLRCSPMKGHSHVYWYRQLPEEGLKFMVYLQKENIIDESGMPKERFSAEFPKEGPSILRIQQVVRGDSAAYFCASSPLQTTNEKLFFGSGTQLSVL.

This chain links TRBV29-1 with TRBJ1-1; 10 bases line up with TRBD1. Trimming cost V 7 bases and J 7 bases; bases outside gene matches: 6. The CDR3 is made up of 12 amino acids. The V gene's germline CDR1 is SQVTM and CDR2 ANQGSEA. CDR3 sequence: CSESGQGDEAFF. The CDR3 coding sequence is TGCAGCGAATCCGGACAGGGGGATGAAGCTTTCTTT.

The V and J genes are TRBV27 and TRBJ1-2; TRBD1 agrees at 7 bases. With 4 bases clipped from V and 6 bases from J, the junction kept 5 bases outside the gene matches. Germline CDR1 is MNHEY and CDR2 is SMNVEV (reference sequence). The CDR3 extends over 13 amino acids. The CDR3 is CASSSRDRDGYTF. Written as DNA, the CDR3 is TGTGCCAGCAGTTCCCGGGACAGAGATGGCTACACCTTC.

The chain recombines TRBV5-4 with TRBJ1-2, with 8 bases lining up with TRBD1. The CDR3 totals 13 residues. The V gene end was trimmed by 2 bases and the J gene end by 8 bases; junction bases not matched to a gene: 5. Germline V lookup: CDR1 SGHNT, CDR2 YYREEE (reference sequence). CDR3 DNA sequence: TGTGCCAGCAGCTTCAGGGGGCAGTGGGGCTACACCTTC. Its protein product is CASSFRGQWGYTF.

This chain links TRBV28 with TRBJ2-5; 8 nucleotides match TRBD2. V lost 7 bases to trimming and J lost 2 bases; unmatched junction nucleotides: 3. There are 13 residues in the CDR3. CDR1 and CDR2 (germline): MDHEN, SYDVKM. CDR3 nucleotides: TGTGCCAGCACGCCTAGCGGGCAAGAGACCCAGTACTTC. This sequence encodes CASTPSGQETQYF.

The chain links TRBV28 to TRBJ2-5; maybe TRBD1 (5 bases). There are 12 residues in the CDR3. Trimming pared 3 bases from V and 9 bases from J, leaving 11 bases between. Per the germline V gene, CDR1 is MDHEN and CDR2 is SYDVKM. The CDR3 DNA sequence: TGTGCCAGCAGTTTGATATTAGGGGCCCAGTACTTC. This codes for CASSLILGAQYF.

J is TRBJ1-1 and V is TRBV19; TRBD1 aligns across 7 bases. Germline-derived CDR1 and CDR2 are LNHDA and SQIVND (reference sequence). Trimming cost V 5 bases and J 4 bases; bases outside gene matches: 10. This CDR3 is built from 15 residues. CDR3 sequence (DNA): TGTGCCAGTAGTGACAGGGCCCGGGGGAGCACTGAAGCTTTCTTT. Encoded protein: CASSDRARGSTEAFF. The entire variable domain, with the rest obtained from reference TRBV19 and TRBJ1-1, is as follows: DGGITQSPKYLFRKEGQNVTLSCEQNLNHDAMYWYRQDPGQGLRLIYYSQIVNDFQKGDIAEGYSVSREKKESFPLTVTSAQKNPTAFYLCASSDRARGSTEAFFGQGTRLTVV.

The genes are TRBV19 and TRBJ1-1; TRBD1 agrees at 9 bases. CDR3 size: 14 residues. Germline V gene lookup returns CDR1 LNHDA and CDR2 SQIVND (reference sequence). J lost 7 bases, V lost 1 base, and 4 bases had no gene match. The DNA for the CDR3 is TGTGCCAGTAGTATAGTCACAGGGGGCGGTGAAGCTTTCTTT. Its translation is CASSIVTGGGEAFF.

CDR3 residues: CASSQEGGGQGYEQYF. The CDR3 DNA follows: TGTGCCAGCAGCCAAGAAGGGGGGGGACAGGGGTACGAGCAGTACTTC. The chain joins TRBV4-2 to TRBJ2-7, with 10 bases lining up with TRBD1. CDR3 length equals 16 residues. From germline, CDR1 is LGHNA and CDR2 YNFKEQ. Trimming removed 0 bases from V and 4 bases from J; junction bases left unmatched: 6.

The chain carries TRBV2 and TRBJ2-3, with TRBD2 matching 7 bases. The trim removed 1 base at V and 2 bases at J, leaving 6 bases unmatched. In germline, CDR1 is SNHLY, CDR2 FYNNEI. CDR3 length: 16 residues. CDR3 DNA sequence: TGTGCCAGCAGTGAAGGAGCGGGGAGGCCCACAGATACGCAGTATTTT. It translates to CASSEGAGRPTDTQYF.

CDR3: CASSIDRDQGSSYEQYF. In DNA, the CDR3 is TGTGCCAGTAGTATTGATAGAGATCAGGGGAGCTCCTACGAGCAGTACTTC. The chain has TRBV19 and TRBJ2-7; a weak D match, TRBD1 (6 bases). The V end was cut by 3 bases, the J end by 0 bases, with 18 bases between. The CDR3 has 17 residues. CDR1 and CDR2 from the germline V gene are LNHDA and SQIVND (reference sequence).

The V and J genes are TRBV19 and TRBJ1-5; 11 bases map to TRBD1. V gave up 3 bases and J gave up 2 bases; unmatched junction bases: 12. The CDR3 has 19 amino acids. The germline CDR1 and CDR2 sequences are LNHDA and SQIVND (reference sequence). The CDR3 bases are TGTGCCAGTAGTATTGGTGCGGGACAGGGGGGTCATCGCAATCAGCCCCAGCATTTT. Translating gives CASSIGAGQGGHRNQPQHF.

The chain combines TRBV29-1 with TRBJ1-3; 8 bases align to TRBD1. The CDR3 consists of 15 residues. The germline V gene has CDR1 SQVTM and CDR2 ANQGSEA. The V gene end was trimmed by 0 bases and the J gene end by 0 bases; junction bases not matched to a gene: 1. The CDR3 DNA is TGCAGCGTTGAAGATGGACAGGGCTCTGGAAACACCATATATTTT. Its translation: CSVEDGQGSGNTIYF.

The chain combines TRBV9 with TRBJ1-2; maybe TRBD1 (5 bases). V gave up 0 bases and J gave up 7 bases, with 10 bases separating them. The CDR3 extends over 13 amino acids. The germline gives CDR1 SGDLS, CDR2 YYNGEE. This chain's CDR3 is CASSVDQGGGYTF. CDR3 DNA sequence: TGTGCCAGCAGCGTAGATCAGGGCGGTGGCTACACCTTC. Looking up the rest from reference TRBV9 and TRBJ1-2 gives the full variable domain: DSGVTQTPKHLITATGQRVTLRCSPRSGDLSVYWYQQSLDQGLQFLIQYYNGEERAKGNILERFSAQQFPDLHSELNLSSLELGDSALYFCASSVDQGGGYTFGSGTRLTVV.

This clone occurred a few times. The chain carries TRBV23-1 and TRBJ1-5, with a possible D match to TRBD1 (5 bases). TRBV23-1 is placed among ORFs of uncertain function. The CDR3 runs 14 residues. With 11 bases removed from V and 6 bases from J, the gap between germline ends came to 20 bases. The CDR3 loop is CAGPRPQGFQPQHF. The CDR3 DNA reads TGCGCCGGCCCCAGGCCCCAGGGTTTTCAGCCCCAGCATTTT.

This chain uses TRBV30 with TRBJ2-2; the D gene is possibly TRBD1 (6 bases). The CDR3 consists of 19 residues. V gave up 3 bases and J gave up 5 bases, with 28 bases separating them. CDR1 and CDR2 (germline): GTSNPN, SVGIG (reference sequence). CDR3 in amino acids: CAWSQQRQYRDFRTGELFF. The CDR3, as DNA: TGTGCCTGGAGCCAACAACGCCAATACAGGGATTTTAGAACCGGGGAGCTGTTTTTT.

The table lists this clone with a few counts. V usage is TRBV19 and J usage is TRBJ1-6; weak D call: TRBD1 (6 bases). CDR3 size: 14 residues. Germline lookup yields CDR1 LNHDA and CDR2 SQIVND (reference sequence). Trimming left V 5 bases short and J 2 bases short, with 7 bases between. The CDR3 coding sequence is TGTGCCAGTAGTCACAGGGCCTATAATTCACCCCTCCACTTT. Translating it yields CASSHRAYNSPLHF. The variable domain in full, completed from reference TRBV19 and TRBJ1-6, reads DGGITQSPKYLFRKEGQNVTLSCEQNLNHDAMYWYRQDPGQGLRLIYYSQIVNDFQKGDIAEGYSVSREKKESFPLTVTSAQKNPTAFYLCASSHRAYNSPLHFGNGTRLTVT.